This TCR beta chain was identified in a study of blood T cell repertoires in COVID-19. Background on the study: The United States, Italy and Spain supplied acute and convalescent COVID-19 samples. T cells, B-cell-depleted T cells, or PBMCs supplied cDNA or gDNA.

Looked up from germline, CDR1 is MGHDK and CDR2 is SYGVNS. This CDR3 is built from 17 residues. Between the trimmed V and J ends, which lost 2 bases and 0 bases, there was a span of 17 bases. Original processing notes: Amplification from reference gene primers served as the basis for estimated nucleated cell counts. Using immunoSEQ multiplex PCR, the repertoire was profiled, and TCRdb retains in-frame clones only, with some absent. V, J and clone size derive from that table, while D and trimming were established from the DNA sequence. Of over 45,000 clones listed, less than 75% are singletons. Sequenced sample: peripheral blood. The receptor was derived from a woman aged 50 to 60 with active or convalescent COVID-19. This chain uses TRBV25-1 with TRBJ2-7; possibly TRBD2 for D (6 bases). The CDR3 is CASSEVKGTPYSYEQYF. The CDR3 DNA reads TGTGCCAGCAGTGAAGTTAAGGGGACTCCTTACTCCTACGAGCAGTACTTC.